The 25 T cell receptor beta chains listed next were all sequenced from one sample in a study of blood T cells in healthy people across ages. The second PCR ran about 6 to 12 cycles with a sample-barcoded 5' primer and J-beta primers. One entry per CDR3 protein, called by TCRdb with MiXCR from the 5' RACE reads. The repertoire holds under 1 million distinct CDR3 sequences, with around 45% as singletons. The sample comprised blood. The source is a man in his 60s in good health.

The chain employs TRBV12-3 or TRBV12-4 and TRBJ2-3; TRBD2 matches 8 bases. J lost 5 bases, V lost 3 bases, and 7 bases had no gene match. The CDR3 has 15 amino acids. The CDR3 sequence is CASSLKRGSLDTQYF. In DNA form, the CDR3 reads TGTGCCAGCAGTTTGAAGCGGGGGTCCTTAGATACGCAGTATTTT.

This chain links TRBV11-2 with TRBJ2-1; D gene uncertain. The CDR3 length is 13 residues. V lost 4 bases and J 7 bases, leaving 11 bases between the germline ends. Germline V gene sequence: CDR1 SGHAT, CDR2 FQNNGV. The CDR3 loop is CASSSLSRNEQFF. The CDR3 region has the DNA TGTGCCAGCAGCTCCCTGAGCAGGAATGAGCAGTTCTTC.

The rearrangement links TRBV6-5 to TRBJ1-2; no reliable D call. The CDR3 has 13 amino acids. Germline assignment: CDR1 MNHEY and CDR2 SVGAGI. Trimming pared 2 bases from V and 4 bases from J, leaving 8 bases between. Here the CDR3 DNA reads TGTGCCAGCAGTTACAAGGAGTGCTATGGCTACACCTTC. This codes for CASSYKECYGYTF.

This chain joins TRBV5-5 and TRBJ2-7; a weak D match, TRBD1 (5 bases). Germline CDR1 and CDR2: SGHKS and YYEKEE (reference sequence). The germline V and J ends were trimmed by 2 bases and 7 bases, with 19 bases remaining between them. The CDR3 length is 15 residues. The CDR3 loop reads CASSFLGQTYNEQYF. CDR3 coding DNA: TGTGCCAGCAGCTTCTTAGGACAAACTTACAATGAGCAGTACTTC.

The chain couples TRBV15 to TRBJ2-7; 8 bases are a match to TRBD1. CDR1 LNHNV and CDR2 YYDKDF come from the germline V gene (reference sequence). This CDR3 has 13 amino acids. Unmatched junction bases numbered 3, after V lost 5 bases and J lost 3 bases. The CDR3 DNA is TGTGCCACCAGCGGACAGGGAGGCTACGAGCAGTACTTC. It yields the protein CATSGQGGYEQYF.

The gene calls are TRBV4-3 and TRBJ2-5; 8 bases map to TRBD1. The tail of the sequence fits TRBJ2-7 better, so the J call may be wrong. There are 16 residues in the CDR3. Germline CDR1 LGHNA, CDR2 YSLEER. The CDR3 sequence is CASSQALHGTGVEQYF. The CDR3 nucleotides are TGCGCCAGCAGCCAAGCCCTCCATGGGACAGGTGTCGAGCAGTACTTC.

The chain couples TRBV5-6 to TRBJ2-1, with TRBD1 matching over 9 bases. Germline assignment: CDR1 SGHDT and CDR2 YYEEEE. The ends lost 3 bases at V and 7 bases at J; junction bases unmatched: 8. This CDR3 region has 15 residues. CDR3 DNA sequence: TGTGCCAGCAGCTCCGGACAGGGGATCTGGAATGAGCAGTTCTTC. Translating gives CASSSGQGIWNEQFF.

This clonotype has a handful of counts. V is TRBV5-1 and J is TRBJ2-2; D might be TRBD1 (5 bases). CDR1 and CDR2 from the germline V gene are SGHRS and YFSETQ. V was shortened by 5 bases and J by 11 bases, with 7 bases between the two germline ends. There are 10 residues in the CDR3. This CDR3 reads CASRDKELFF. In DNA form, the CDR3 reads TGCGCCAGCAGGGACAAAGAGCTGTTTTTT. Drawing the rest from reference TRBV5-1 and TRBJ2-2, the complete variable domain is KAGVTQTPRYLIKTRGQQVTLSCSPISGHRSVSWYQQTPGQGLQFLFEYFSETQRNKGNFPGRFSGRQFSNSRSEMNVSTLELGDSALYLCASRDKELFFGEGSRLTVL.

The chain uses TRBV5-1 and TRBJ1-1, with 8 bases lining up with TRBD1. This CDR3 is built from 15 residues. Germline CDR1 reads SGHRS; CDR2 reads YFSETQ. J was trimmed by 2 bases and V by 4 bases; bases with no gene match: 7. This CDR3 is CASSNRTGSNTEAFF. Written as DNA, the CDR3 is TGCGCCAGCAGCAACCGGACAGGGTCCAACACTGAAGCTTTCTTT.

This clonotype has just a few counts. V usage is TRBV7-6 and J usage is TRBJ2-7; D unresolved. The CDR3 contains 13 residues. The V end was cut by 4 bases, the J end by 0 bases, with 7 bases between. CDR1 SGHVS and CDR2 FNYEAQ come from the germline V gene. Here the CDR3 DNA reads TGTGCCAGCAGCTCCGCTAGCTCCTACGAGCAGTACTTC. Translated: CASSSASSYEQYF.

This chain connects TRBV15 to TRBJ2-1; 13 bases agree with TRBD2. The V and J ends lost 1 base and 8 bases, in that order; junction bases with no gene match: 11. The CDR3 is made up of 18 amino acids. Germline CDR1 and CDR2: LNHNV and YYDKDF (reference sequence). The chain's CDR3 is CATSRALTSGGPRDEQFF. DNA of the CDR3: TGTGCCACCAGCAGAGCTCTGACTAGCGGGGGGCCACGGGATGAGCAGTTCTTC.

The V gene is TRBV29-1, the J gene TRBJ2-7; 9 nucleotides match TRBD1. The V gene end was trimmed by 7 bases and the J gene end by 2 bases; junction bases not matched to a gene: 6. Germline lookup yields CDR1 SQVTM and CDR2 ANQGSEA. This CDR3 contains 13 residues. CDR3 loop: CSAQGAAAYEQYF. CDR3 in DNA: TGCAGCGCACAGGGGGCCGCCGCCTACGAGCAGTACTTC.

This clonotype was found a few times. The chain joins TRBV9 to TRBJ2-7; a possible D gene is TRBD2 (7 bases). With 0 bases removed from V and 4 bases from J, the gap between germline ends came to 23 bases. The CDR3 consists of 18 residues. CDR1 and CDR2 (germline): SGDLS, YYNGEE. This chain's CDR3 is CASSVAPGAGAVPYEQYF. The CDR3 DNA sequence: TGTGCCAGCAGCGTAGCCCCAGGGGCGGGGGCCGTTCCGTACGAGCAGTACTTC.

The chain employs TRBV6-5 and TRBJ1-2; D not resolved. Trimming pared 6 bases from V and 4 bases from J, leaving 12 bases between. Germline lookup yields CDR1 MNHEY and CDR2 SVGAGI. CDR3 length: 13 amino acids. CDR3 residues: CASSRAGVYGYTF. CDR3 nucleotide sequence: TGTGCCAGCAGCCGAGCCGGGGTCTATGGCTACACCTTC.

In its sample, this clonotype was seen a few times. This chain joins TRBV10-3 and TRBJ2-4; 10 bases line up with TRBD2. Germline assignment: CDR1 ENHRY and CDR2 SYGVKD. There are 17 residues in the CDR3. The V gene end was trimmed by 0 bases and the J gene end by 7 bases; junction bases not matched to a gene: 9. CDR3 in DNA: TGTGCCATCAGTGAGTCTAGCGGGGGGCCAACGTGGAACATTCAGTACTTC. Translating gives CAISESSGGPTWNIQYF.

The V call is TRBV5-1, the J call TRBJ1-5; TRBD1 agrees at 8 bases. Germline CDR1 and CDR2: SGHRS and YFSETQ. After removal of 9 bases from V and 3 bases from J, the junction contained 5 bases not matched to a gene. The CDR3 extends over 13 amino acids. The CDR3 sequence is CANLRGLNQPQHF. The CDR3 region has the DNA TGCGCCAACCTCAGGGGGCTCAATCAGCCCCAGCATTTT.

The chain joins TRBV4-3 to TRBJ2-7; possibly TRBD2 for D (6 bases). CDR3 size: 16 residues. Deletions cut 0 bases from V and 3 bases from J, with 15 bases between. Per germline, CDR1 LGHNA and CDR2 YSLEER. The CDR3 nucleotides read TGCGCCAGCAGCCAAGATGGGACCGGTAGCGGCTACGAGCAGTACTTC. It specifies CASSQDGTGSGYEQYF.

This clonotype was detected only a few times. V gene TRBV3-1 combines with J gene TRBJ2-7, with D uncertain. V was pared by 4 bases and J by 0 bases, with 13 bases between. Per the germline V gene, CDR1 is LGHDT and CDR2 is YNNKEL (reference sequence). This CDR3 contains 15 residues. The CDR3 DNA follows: TGTGCCAGCAGCCCCCTTGGACCCAGCTCCTACGAGCAGTACTTC. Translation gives CASSPLGPSSYEQYF.

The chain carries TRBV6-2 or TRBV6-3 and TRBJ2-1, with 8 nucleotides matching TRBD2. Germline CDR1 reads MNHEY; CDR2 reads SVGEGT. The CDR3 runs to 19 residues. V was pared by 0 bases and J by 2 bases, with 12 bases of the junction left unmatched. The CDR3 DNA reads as TGTGCCAGCAGTTACTCGATGAATCGGGGGGGGTCACCCTACAATGAGCAGTTCTTC. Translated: CASSYSMNRGGSPYNEQFF.

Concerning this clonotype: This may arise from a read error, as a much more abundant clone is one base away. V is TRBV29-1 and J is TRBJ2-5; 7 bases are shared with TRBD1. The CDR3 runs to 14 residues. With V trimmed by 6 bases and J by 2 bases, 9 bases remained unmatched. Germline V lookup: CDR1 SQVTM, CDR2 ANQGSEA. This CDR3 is CSVHDRANQETQYF. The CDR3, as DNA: TGCAGCGTACACGACAGGGCAAATCAAGAGACCCAGTACTTC. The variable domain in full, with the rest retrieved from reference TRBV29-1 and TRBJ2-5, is SAVISQKPSRDICQRGTSLTIQCQVDSQVTMMFWYRQQPGQSLTLIATANQGSEATYESGFVIDKFPISRPNLTFSTLTVSNMSPEDSSIYLCSVHDRANQETQYFGPGTRLLVL.

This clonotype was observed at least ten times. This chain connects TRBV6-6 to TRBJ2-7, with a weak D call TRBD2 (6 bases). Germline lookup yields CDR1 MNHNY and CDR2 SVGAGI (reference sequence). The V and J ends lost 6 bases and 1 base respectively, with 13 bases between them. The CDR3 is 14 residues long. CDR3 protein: CASRRGGGSYEQYF. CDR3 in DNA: TGTGCCAGCAGGAGGGGTGGAGGGTCCTACGAGCAGTACTTC.

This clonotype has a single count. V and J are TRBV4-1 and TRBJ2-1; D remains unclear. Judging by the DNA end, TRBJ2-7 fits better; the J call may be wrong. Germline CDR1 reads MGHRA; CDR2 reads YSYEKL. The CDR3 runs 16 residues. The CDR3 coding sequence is TGCGCCAGCAGCCAAGACCAGGCCACCCCCTACAATGAGCAGTACTTC. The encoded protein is CASSQDQATPYNEQYF.

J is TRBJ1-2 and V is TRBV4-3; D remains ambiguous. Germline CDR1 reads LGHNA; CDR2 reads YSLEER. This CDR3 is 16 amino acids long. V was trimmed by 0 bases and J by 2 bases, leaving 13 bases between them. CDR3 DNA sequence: TGCGCCAGCAGCCAAGATATGGAGATTGGGAACTATGGCTACACCTTC. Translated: CASSQDMEIGNYGYTF.

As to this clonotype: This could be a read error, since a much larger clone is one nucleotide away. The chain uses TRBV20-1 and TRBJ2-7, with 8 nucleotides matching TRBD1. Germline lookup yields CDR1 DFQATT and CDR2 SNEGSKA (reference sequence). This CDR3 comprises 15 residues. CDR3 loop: CSAYLVGQGSYGQYF. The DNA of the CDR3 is TGCAGTGCTTACCTTGTCGGACAGGGTTCCTACGGGCAGTACTTC.

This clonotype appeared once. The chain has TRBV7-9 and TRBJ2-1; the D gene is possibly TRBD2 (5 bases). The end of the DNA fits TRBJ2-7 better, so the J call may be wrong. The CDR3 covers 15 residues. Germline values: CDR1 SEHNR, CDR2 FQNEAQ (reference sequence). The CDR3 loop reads CASSPPGSPYKEQYF. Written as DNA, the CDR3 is TGTGCCAGCAGCCCCCCGGGGAGCCCCTACAAGGAGCAGTACTTC.